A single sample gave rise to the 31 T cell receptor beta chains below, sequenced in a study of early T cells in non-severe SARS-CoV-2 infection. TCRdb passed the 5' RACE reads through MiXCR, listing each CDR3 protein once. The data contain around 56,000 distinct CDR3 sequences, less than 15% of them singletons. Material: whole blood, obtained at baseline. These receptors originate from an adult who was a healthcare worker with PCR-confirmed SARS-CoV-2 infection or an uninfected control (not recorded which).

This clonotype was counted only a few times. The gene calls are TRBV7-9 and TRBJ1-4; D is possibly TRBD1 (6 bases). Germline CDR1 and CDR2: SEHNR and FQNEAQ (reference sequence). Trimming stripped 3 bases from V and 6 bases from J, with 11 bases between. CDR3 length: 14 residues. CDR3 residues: CASSFRDNYEKLFF. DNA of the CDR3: TGTGCCAGCAGCTTCCGGGACAATTATGAAAAACTGTTTTTT.

The CDR3 DNA follows: TGTGCCAGCAGCTTAGTGGGACAGGCCTCCTACGAGCAGTACTTC. Translating it yields CASSLVGQASYEQYF. This chain joins TRBV7-8 and TRBJ2-7, with 8 bases aligning to TRBD1. The length of the CDR3 is 15 residues. CDR1 SGHVS and CDR2 FQNEAQ come from the germline V gene. J lost 0 bases, V lost 1 base, and 2 bases had no gene match.

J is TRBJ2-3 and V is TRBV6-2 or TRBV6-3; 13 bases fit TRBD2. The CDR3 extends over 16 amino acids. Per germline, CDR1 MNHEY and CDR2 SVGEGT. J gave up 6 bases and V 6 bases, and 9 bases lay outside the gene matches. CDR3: CASRDTGTSGEDTQYF. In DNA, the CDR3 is TGTGCCAGCAGAGACACGGGGACTAGCGGGGAGGATACGCAGTATTTT.

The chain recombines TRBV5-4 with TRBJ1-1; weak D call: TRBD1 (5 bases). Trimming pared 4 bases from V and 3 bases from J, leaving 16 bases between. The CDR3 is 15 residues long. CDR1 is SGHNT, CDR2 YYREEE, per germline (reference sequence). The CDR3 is CASSGEGLEDTEAFF. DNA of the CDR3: TGTGCCAGCAGCGGAGAGGGGTTAGAGGACACTGAAGCTTTCTTT.

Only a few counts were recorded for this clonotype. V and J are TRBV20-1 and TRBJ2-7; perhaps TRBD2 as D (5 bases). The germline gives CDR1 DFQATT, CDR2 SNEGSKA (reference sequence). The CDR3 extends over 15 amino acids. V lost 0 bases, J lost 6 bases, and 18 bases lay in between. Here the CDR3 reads CSARDRSGAYREQYF. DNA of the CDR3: TGCAGTGCTAGAGATAGAAGCGGAGCATATCGCGAGCAGTACTTC.

CDR3: CASSLVGRGPTYEQYF. In DNA, the CDR3 is TGCGCCAGCAGCTTGGTAGGCAGGGGGCCGACCTACGAGCAGTACTTC. V usage is TRBV5-1 and J usage is TRBJ2-7; 8 positions agree with TRBD1. The CDR3 covers 16 residues. The V segment lost 0 bases and the J segment 2 bases; nucleotides outside the gene matches: 7. Germline CDR1 reads SGHRS; CDR2 reads YFSETQ.

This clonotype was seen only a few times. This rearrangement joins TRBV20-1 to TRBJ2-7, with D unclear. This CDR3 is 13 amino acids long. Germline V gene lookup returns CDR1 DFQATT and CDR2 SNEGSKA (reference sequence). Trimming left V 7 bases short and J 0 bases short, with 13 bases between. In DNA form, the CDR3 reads TGCAGTGTCCCGACACCGTACTCCTACGAGCAGTACTTC. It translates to CSVPTPYSYEQYF.

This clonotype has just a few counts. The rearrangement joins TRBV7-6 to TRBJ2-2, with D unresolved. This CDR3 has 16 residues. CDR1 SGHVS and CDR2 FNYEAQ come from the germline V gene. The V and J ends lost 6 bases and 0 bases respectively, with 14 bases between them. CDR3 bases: TGTGCCAGCAGGCAAAAGCCAGGACCGAACACCGGGGAGCTGTTTTTT. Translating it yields CASRQKPGPNTGELFF.

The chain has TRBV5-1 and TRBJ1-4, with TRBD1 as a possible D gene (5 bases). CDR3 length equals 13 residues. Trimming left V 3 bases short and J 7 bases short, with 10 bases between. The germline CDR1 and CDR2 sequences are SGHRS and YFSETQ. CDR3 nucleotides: TGCGCCAGCAGCTCAGGGCAGACTGAAAAACTGTTTTTT. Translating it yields CASSSGQTEKLFF.

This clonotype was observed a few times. CDR3 loop: CASSEAILLTDTQYF. CDR3 sequence (DNA): TGTGCCAGCAGTGAAGCGATACTTCTCACAGATACGCAGTATTTT. The rearrangement links TRBV2 to TRBJ2-3; D remains unclear. The ends were cut back, 0 bases at V and 2 bases at J, with 9 bases in the middle. Germline V gene lookup returns CDR1 SNHLY and CDR2 FYNNEI. CDR3 length: 15 amino acids.

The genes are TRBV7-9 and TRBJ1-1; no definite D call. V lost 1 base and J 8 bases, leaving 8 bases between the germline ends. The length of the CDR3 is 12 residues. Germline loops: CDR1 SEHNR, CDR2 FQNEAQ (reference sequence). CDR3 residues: CASSLVSGEAFF. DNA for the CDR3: TGTGCCAGCAGCTTAGTTTCTGGGGAAGCTTTCTTT.

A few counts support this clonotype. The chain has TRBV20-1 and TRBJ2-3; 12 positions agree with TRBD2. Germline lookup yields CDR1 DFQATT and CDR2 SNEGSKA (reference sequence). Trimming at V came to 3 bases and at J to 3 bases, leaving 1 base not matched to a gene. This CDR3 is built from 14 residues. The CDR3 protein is CSARGTSGTDTQYF. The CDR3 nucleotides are TGCAGTGCTAGGGGGACTAGCGGGACAGATACGCAGTATTTT.

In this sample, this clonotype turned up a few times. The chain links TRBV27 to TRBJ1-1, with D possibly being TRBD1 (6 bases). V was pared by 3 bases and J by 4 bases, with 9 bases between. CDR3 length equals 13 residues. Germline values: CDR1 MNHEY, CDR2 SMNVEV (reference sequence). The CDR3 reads CASSFGGGTEAFF. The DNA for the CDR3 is TGTGCCAGCAGTTTCGGGGGCGGCACTGAAGCTTTCTTT.

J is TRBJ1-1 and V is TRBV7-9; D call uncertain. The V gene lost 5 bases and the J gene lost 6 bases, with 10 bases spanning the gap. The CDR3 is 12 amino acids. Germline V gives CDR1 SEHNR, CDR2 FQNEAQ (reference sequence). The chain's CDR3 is CASSLPGAEAFF. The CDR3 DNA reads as TGTGCCAGCAGCCTCCCGGGAGCTGAAGCTTTCTTT.

The CDR3 here is CASSLAPVGTRKNEQYF. The CDR3 DNA is TGTGCCAGCAGCTTAGCGCCCGTAGGGACTAGAAAGAACGAGCAGTACTTC. The chain joins TRBV7-8 to TRBJ2-7; 8 nucleotides line up with TRBD2. This CDR3 has 17 residues. The V segment lost 0 bases and the J segment 5 bases; nucleotides outside the gene matches: 12. Germline V lookup: CDR1 SGHVS, CDR2 FQNEAQ.

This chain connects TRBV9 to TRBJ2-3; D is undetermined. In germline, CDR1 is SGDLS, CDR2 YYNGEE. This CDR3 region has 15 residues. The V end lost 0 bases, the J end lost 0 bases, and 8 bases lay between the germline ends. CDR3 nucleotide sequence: TGTGCCAGCAGCGTAGGGGCAATCAGCACAGATACGCAGTATTTT. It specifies CASSVGAISTDTQYF.

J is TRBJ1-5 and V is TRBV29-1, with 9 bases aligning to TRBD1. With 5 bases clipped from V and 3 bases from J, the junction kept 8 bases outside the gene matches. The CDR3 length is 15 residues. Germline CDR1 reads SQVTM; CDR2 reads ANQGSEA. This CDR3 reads CSVSDGTGNNQPQHF. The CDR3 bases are TGCAGCGTTTCCGACGGGACAGGGAACAATCAGCCCCAGCATTTT.

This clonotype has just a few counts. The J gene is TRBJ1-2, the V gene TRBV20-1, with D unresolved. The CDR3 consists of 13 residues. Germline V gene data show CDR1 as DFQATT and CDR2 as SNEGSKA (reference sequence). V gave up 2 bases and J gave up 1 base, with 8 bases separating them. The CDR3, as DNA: TGCAGTGCTAGACCCCATCTTAACTATGGCTACACCTTC. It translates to CSARPHLNYGYTF.

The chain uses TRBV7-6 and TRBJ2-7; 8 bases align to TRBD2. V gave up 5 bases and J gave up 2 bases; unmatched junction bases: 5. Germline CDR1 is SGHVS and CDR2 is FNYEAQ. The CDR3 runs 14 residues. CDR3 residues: CASSPRGGTYEQYF. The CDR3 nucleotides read TGTGCCAGCAGCCCCCGGGGGGGCACCTACGAGCAGTACTTC.

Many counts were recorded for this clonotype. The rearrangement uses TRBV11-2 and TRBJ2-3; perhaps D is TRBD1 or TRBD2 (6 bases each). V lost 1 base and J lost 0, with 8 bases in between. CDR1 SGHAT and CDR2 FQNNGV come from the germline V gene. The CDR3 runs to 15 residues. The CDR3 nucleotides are TGTGCCAGCAGCTTAGCGGGGGCCAGCACAGATACGCAGTATTTT. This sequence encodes CASSLAGASTDTQYF.

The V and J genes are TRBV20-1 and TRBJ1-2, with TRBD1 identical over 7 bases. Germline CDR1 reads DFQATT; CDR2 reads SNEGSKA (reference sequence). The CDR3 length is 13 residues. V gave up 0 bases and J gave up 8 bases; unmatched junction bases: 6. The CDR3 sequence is CSARDFSGQGYTF. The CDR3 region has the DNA TGCAGTGCTAGAGATTTTTCGGGACAGGGCTACACCTTC.

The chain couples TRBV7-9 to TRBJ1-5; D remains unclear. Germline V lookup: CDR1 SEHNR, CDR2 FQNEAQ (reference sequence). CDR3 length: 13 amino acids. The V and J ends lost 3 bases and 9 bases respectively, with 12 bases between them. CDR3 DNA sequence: TGTGCCAGCAGCTTCGACCCCCAAGGGCCCCAGCATTTT. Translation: CASSFDPQGPQHF.

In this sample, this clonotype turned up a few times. The CDR3 protein is CASSGRGRLTEAFF. In DNA, the CDR3 is TGTGCCAGCAGTGGAAGGGGTCGTCTGACTGAAGCTTTCTTT. This sequence joins TRBV6-1 and TRBJ1-1; D is possibly TRBD1 (5 bases). Trimming removed 4 bases from V and 5 bases from J, with 14 bases in between. Germline CDR1 and CDR2: MNHNS and SASEGT. The CDR3 is made up of 14 amino acids.

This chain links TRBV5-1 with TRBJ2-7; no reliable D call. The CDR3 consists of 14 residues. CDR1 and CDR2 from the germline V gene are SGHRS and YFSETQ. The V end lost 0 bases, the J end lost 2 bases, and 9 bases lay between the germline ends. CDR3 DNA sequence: TGCGCCAGCAGCTTGGTCCCCAGAGCCTACGAGCAGTACTTC. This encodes CASSLVPRAYEQYF.

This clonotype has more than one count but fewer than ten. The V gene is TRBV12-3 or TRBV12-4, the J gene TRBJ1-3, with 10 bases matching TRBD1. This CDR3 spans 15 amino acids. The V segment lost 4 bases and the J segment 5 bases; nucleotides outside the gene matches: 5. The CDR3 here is CASSSTGGTRNTIYF. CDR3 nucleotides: TGTGCCAGCAGTTCGACAGGGGGCACGAGAAACACCATATATTTT.

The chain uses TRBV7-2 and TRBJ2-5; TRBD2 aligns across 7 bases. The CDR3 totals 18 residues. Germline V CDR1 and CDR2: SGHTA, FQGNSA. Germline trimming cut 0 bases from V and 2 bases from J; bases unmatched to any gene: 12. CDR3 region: CASSLASISGSIQETQYF. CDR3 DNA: TGTGCCAGCAGCTTAGCGTCGATTAGCGGGTCAATACAAGAGACCCAGTACTTC.

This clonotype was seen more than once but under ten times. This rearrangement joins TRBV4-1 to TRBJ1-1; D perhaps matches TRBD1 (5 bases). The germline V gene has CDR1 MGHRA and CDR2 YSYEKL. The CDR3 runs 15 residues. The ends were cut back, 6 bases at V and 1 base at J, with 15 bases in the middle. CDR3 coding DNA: TGCGCCAGCAGAAGGTGGGCAGGGCAGAACACTGAAGCTTTCTTT. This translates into CASRRWAGQNTEAFF.

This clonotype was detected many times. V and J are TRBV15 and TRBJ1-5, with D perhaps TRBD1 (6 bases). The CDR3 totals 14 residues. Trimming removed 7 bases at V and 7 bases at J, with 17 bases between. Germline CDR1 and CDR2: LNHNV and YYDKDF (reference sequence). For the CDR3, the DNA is TGTGCCACCAAAAGGGGCAGGGGAAACCAGCCCCAGCATTTT. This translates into CATKRGRGNQPQHF.

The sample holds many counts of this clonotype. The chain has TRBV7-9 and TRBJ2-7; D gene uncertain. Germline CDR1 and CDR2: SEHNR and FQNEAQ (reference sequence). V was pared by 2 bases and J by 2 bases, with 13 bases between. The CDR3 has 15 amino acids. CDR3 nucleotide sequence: TGTGCCAGCAGCTTAAGGCAGGCACCGGCCTACGAGCAGTACTTC. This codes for CASSLRQAPAYEQYF.

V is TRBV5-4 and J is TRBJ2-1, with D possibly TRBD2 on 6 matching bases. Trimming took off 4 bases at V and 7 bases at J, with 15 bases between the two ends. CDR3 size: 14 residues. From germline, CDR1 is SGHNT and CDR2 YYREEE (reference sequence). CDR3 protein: CASSRPTSMNEQFF. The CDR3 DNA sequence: TGTGCCAGCAGCCGACCGACTAGTATGAATGAGCAGTTCTTC. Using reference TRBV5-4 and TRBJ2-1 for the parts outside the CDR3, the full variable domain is ETGVTQSPTHLIKTRGQQVTLRCSSQSGHNTVSWYQQALGQGPQFIFQYYREEENGRGNFPPRFSGLQFPNYSSELNVNALELDDSALYLCASSRPTSMNEQFFGPGTRLTVL.

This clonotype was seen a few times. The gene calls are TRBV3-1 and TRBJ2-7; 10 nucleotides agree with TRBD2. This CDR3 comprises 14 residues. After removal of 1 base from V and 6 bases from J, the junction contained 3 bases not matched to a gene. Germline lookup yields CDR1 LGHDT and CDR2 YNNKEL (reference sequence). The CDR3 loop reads CASSQVAGGGEQYF. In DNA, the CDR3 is TGTGCCAGCAGCCAAGTAGCGGGAGGAGGCGAGCAGTACTTC.